This entry lists 23 T cell receptor beta chains sequenced from one sample in a study of cytomegalovirus exposure and HLA in healthy donors. The primer mix had 60 Vbeta and 13 Jbeta primers. Measured with immunoSEQ multiplex PCR; TCRdb has only the in-frame clones, and not every one. The data hold about 190,000 clones, with roughly 80% observed a single time. Input material: PBMCs. Receptors originate from a woman aged 18-29 years in good health and CMV-seronegative.

This clone was observed a few times. This chain uses TRBV5-1 with TRBJ2-2; 8 nucleotides match TRBD1. J lost 3 bases, V lost 6 bases, and 7 bases had no gene match. The CDR3 sequence is 15 residues long. Germline CDR1 SGHRS, CDR2 YFSETQ. The CDR3 DNA sequence: TGCGCCAGCACCGTGGCAGGGGGCGACACCGGGGAGCTGTTTTTT. Its translation: CASTVAGGDTGELFF.

V is TRBV7-9 and J is TRBJ2-3; 10 bases align to TRBD2. Germline V lookup: CDR1 SEHNR, CDR2 FQNEAQ (reference sequence). Losses at the gene ends were 6 bases for V and 0 bases for J; bases not matched to a gene: 15. This CDR3 comprises 19 residues. The CDR3 coding sequence is TGTGCCAGCAGACTTCCCCCCGGACTAGCGGAGACTAGCACAGATACGCAGTATTTT. This codes for CASRLPPGLAETSTDTQYF.

This clone showed up just once. This chain joins TRBV28 and TRBJ1-1, with D unclear. V was clipped by 6 bases and J by 5 bases, with 19 bases between them. From germline, CDR1 is MDHEN and CDR2 SYDVKM. The CDR3 extends over 15 amino acids. The CDR3 sequence is CASSPRGSPGTEAFF. The CDR3 DNA follows: TGTGCCAGCAGCCCTAGAGGTTCCCCGGGGACTGAAGCTTTCTTT.

The chain has TRBV15 and TRBJ2-7, with a tentative D call TRBD1 (6 bases). The CDR3 runs to 15 residues. Trimming removed 0 bases at V and 6 bases at J, with 15 bases between. Germline assignment: CDR1 LNHNV and CDR2 YYDKDF (reference sequence). The CDR3 nucleotides read TGTGCCACCAGCAGAGATGGTCAGGGGTTCTCCGAGCAGTACTTC. As protein: CATSRDGQGFSEQYF.

The chain carries TRBV4-2 and TRBJ2-1, with 8 nucleotides matching TRBD1. The ends lost 1 base at V and 4 bases at J; junction bases unmatched: 12. This CDR3 has 18 amino acids. The germline V gene encodes CDR1 LGHNA and CDR2 YNFKEQ. For the CDR3, the DNA is TGTGCCAGCAGCCAAGTTGGGACCAGGACAGGGTCATACAATGAGCAGTTCTTC. This sequence encodes CASSQVGTRTGSYNEQFF.

The V and J genes are TRBV7-7 and TRBJ2-2; 7 nucleotides match TRBD1. The CDR3 is made up of 14 amino acids. From germline, CDR1 is SSHAT and CDR2 FNYEAQ (reference sequence). V lost 6 bases to trimming and J lost 4 bases; unmatched junction nucleotides: 5. The CDR3 DNA reads as TGTGCCAGCAGGGCCGGGACAGTCACCGGGGAGCTGTTTTTT. Encoded protein: CASRAGTVTGELFF.

This CDR3 is CSVALTPGAPNYGYTF. The DNA for the CDR3 is TGCAGCGTGGCCCTAACTCCTGGGGCTCCTAACTATGGCTACACCTTC. The chain is built from TRBV29-1 and TRBJ1-2; D perhaps matches TRBD1 (5 bases). The CDR3 spans 16 residues. The germline V gene encodes CDR1 SQVTM and CDR2 ANQGSEA. V lost 6 bases to trimming and J lost 0 bases, with 20 bases between them. The complete variable domain, with remaining parts taken from reference TRBV29-1 and TRBJ1-2, reads SAVISQKPSRDICQRGTSLTIQCQVDSQVTMMFWYRQQPGQSLTLIATANQGSEATYESGFVIDKFPISRPNLTFSTLTVSNMSPEDSSIYLCSVALTPGAPNYGYTFGSGTRLTVV.

The rearrangement joins TRBV19 to TRBJ2-7; 8 bases are a match to TRBD1. V shed 3 bases, J shed 0 bases, and the junction held 4 bases outside the gene matches. CDR1 and CDR2 from the germline V gene are LNHDA and SQIVND (reference sequence). CDR3 length: 15 amino acids. DNA for the CDR3: TGTGCCAGTAGTATGGGACAGGAGAGCTCCTACGAGCAGTACTTC. Its translation is CASSMGQESSYEQYF. Combining the CDR3 with reference TRBV19 and TRBJ2-7 gives the whole variable domain DGGITQSPKYLFRKEGQNVTLSCEQNLNHDAMYWYRQDPGQGLRLIYYSQIVNDFQKGDIAEGYSVSREKKESFPLTVTSAQKNPTAFYLCASSMGQESSYEQYFGPGTRLTVT.

The gene calls are TRBV6-6 and TRBJ1-1, with D unclear. The CDR3 length is 14 residues. Looked up from germline, CDR1 is MNHNY and CDR2 is SVGAGI (reference sequence). With 0 bases removed from V and 3 bases from J, the gap between germline ends came to 8 bases. The CDR3 reads CASSYSITYTEAFF. The CDR3 DNA follows: TGTGCCAGCAGTTACTCGATAACTTACACTGAAGCTTTCTTT.

The genes are TRBV7-9 and TRBJ2-5; 9 bases agree with TRBD2. Unmatched junction bases numbered 15, after V lost 0 bases and J lost 7 bases. CDR1 SEHNR and CDR2 FQNEAQ come from the germline V gene (reference sequence). This CDR3 comprises 18 residues. CDR3: CASSLAGGSGGPPGTQYF. DNA of the CDR3: TGTGCCAGCAGCTTAGCGGGGGGTAGCGGGGGCCCCCCGGGGACCCAGTACTTC.

The chain links TRBV5-1 to TRBJ1-6; D gene ambiguous. The CDR3 has 14 residues. V lost 0 bases to trimming and J lost 6 bases, with 7 bases between them. Germline CDR1 and CDR2: SGHRS and YFSETQ. Here the CDR3 reads CASSLAGLNSPLHF. In nucleotides, the CDR3 is TGCGCCAGCAGCTTGGCAGGCCTTAATTCACCCCTCCACTTT. Full variable domain (rest looked up from reference TRBV5-1 and TRBJ1-6): KAGVTQTPRYLIKTRGQQVTLSCSPISGHRSVSWYQQTPGQGLQFLFEYFSETQRNKGNFPGRFSGRQFSNSRSEMNVSTLELGDSALYLCASSLAGLNSPLHFGNGTRLTVT.

This rearrangement joins TRBV5-6 to TRBJ2-7; 11 nucleotides line up with TRBD2. V shed 3 bases and J 4 bases; nucleotides not matched to a gene: 6. Germline V gene sequence: CDR1 SGHDT, CDR2 YYEEEE. The CDR3 runs to 15 residues. The CDR3 DNA reads as TGTGCCAGCAGCTGGGTACTAGCGGGGGAATACGAGCAGTACTTC. Translation gives CASSWVLAGEYEQYF.

The chain uses TRBV6-7 and TRBJ1-1; D is unresolved. TRBV6-7 is filed as an ORF, its function uncertain. Between the trimmed V and J ends, which lost 6 bases and 1 base, there was a span of 27 bases. This CDR3 region has 19 residues. Here the CDR3 DNA reads TGTGCCAGCAGCCCTTCCCCATTGCGGGCGAAAATGAAGAACACTGAAGCTTTCTTT. It specifies CASSPSPLRAKMKNTEAFF.

Of note for this clone: Mismatch with germline at one junction end may stem from a read error. V usage is TRBV7-9 and J usage is TRBJ2-5; 11 nucleotides agree with TRBD2. CDR1 is SEHNR, CDR2 FQNEAQ, per germline (reference sequence). This CDR3 is 15 amino acids long. The CDR3 bases are TGTTCCAGCAGAAATAGCGGGGGGGACCAAGAGACCCAGTACTTC. As protein: CSSRNSGGDQETQYF.

The gene calls are TRBV7-9 and TRBJ2-7, with 10 bases lining up with TRBD2. CDR1 SEHNR and CDR2 FQNEAQ come from the germline V gene (reference sequence). Trimming cost V 0 bases and J 0 bases; bases outside gene matches: 2. The CDR3 has 16 residues. CDR3 nucleotides: TGTGCCAGCAGCTTAGCTAGCGGGAGGCGCTCCTACGAGCAGTACTTC. It yields the protein CASSLASGRRSYEQYF.

V usage is TRBV28 and J usage is TRBJ2-1; 9 bases map to TRBD2. Losses at the gene ends were 6 bases for V and 0 bases for J; bases not matched to a gene: 15. The CDR3 is made up of 19 amino acids. CDR1 and CDR2 (germline): MDHEN, SYDVKM. CDR3 nucleotides: TGTGCCAGCAGACCACCGGGACTAGCCGGGGTAAGCTCCTACAATGAGCAGTTCTTC. Translating gives CASRPPGLAGVSSYNEQFF.

The gene calls are TRBV27 and TRBJ2-7, with D hard to call. The V gene's germline CDR1 is MNHEY and CDR2 SMNVEV (reference sequence). The CDR3 extends over 12 amino acids. V was clipped by 4 bases and J by 5 bases, with 9 bases between them. The DNA of the CDR3 is TGTGCCAGCAGTTCTTTTCGGGACGAGCAGTACTTC. This encodes CASSSFRDEQYF.

The chain couples TRBV19 to TRBJ2-3; 10 bases are shared with TRBD1. CDR3 length: 14 amino acids. Germline V lookup: CDR1 LNHDA, CDR2 SQIVND (reference sequence). J gave up 4 bases and V 6 bases, and 4 bases lay outside the gene matches. CDR3 coding DNA: TGTGCCAGTAGGGGGACAGGGGCCGCAGATACGCAGTATTTT. It is translated as CASRGTGAADTQYF. Full variable domain (outside the CDR3, taken from reference TRBV19 and TRBJ2-3): DGGITQSPKYLFRKEGQNVTLSCEQNLNHDAMYWYRQDPGQGLRLIYYSQIVNDFQKGDIAEGYSVSREKKESFPLTVTSAQKNPTAFYLCASRGTGAADTQYFGPGTRLTVL.

The rearrangement joins TRBV5-6 to TRBJ2-7; 11 positions agree with TRBD2. The V segment lost 0 bases and the J segment 6 bases; nucleotides outside the gene matches: 5. CDR3 length: 15 amino acids. Germline CDR1 reads SGHDT; CDR2 reads YYEEEE. CDR3 sequence reads: CASSLVSGRAFEQYF. Written as DNA, the CDR3 is TGTGCCAGCAGCTTGGTTAGCGGGAGGGCCTTCGAGCAGTACTTC.

V and J are TRBV5-6 and TRBJ2-5, with D unresolved. The CDR3 has 16 residues. With 5 bases removed from V and 4 bases from J, the gap between germline ends came to 21 bases. Per the germline V gene, CDR1 is SGHDT and CDR2 is YYEEEE. This CDR3 reads CASRGRGLNTRETQYF. DNA for the CDR3: TGTGCCAGCAGAGGTCGAGGCTTGAACACGAGAGAGACCCAGTACTTC.

This chain links TRBV7-9 with TRBJ2-5, with 9 nucleotides matching TRBD1. The CDR3 is made up of 17 amino acids. Trimming at V came to 5 bases and at J to 4 bases, leaving 14 bases not matched to a gene. Germline CDR1 is SEHNR and CDR2 is FQNEAQ (reference sequence). The CDR3 nucleotides read TGTGCCAGCAGCCTACGAAGCCACGGACAGGGGACAGAGACCCAGTACTTC. Protein: CASSLRSHGQGTETQYF.

The chain couples TRBV5-6 to TRBJ2-2; a weak D match, TRBD1 (6 bases). CDR1 and CDR2 from the germline V gene are SGHDT and YYEEEE. Between the trimmed V and J ends, which lost 7 bases and 1 base, there was a span of 11 bases. The CDR3 spans 14 residues. CDR3 in DNA: TGTGCCAGCCGATCGGGACAGAACACCGGGGAGCTGTTTTTT. The encoded protein is CASRSGQNTGELFF.

CDR3 sequence reads: CASHLRVPNSPLHF. The CDR3 DNA reads as TGTGCCAGCCACCTCCGGGTCCCCAATTCACCCCTCCACTTT. The chain links TRBV7-2 to TRBJ1-6; D gene ambiguous. CDR3 length equals 14 residues. Looked up from germline, CDR1 is SGHTA and CDR2 is FQGNSA. V lost 8 bases and J lost 7, with 15 bases in between. Full variable domain (remainder filled in from reference TRBV7-2 and TRBJ1-6): GAGVSQSPSNKVTEKGKDVELRCDPISGHTALYWYRQSLGQGLEFLIYFQGNSAPDKSGLPSDRFSAERTGGSVSTLTIQRTQQEDSAVYLCASHLRVPNSPLHFGNGTRLTVT.